Following are 5 T cell receptor beta chains from one sample sequenced in a study of shared clonotypes between healthy human individuals. Naive CD8 isolation took CD45RO-negative cells positively selected for CCR7 and excluded terminally differentiated effector memory CD45RA+ cells. Some clones are missing from TCRdb's copy, which holds only in-frame ones; the method was immunoSEQ multiplex PCR. Of millions of clones listed, about 92% are singletons. Material: naive CD8+ T cells from PBMCs. These receptors were taken from a young man in good health. Some clones in this sample may be carry-over from other donors' samples.

This clone was observed once. The chain recombines TRBV27 with TRBJ2-3, with TRBD2 matching over 13 bases. This CDR3 region has 16 residues. Germline V gene data show CDR1 as MNHEY and CDR2 as SMNVEV (reference sequence). V lost 4 bases and J lost 5; bases outside the gene matches: 6. The CDR3 coding sequence is TGTGCCAGCAGTTCACTAGCGGGAGGGTTCTTAGATACGCAGTATTTT. It translates to CASSSLAGGFLDTQYF.

The chain links TRBV4-3 to TRBJ2-3; D unresolved. This CDR3 is built from 15 residues. V was cut by 5 bases and J by 2 bases, with 14 bases left in between. Germline CDR1 reads LGHNA; CDR2 reads YSLEER. The CDR3: CASSFGRDLTDTQYF. CDR3 in DNA: TGCGCCAGCAGCTTCGGACGAGACCTCACAGATACGCAGTATTTT.

This chain links TRBV27 with TRBJ2-4; no reliable D call. Trimming cost V 3 bases and J 8 bases, with 14 bases left between them. This CDR3 is 14 amino acids long. Germline assignment: CDR1 MNHEY and CDR2 SMNVEV (reference sequence). This chain's CDR3 is CASSFGRWLDIQYF. The DNA for the CDR3 is TGTGCCAGCAGTTTCGGCAGGTGGTTGGACATTCAGTACTTC.

This clone was seen a single time. The chain joins TRBV7-2 to TRBJ2-2, with D possibly TRBD2 on 5 matching bases. V lost 1 base and J lost 7, with 16 bases in between. The germline CDR1 and CDR2 sequences are SGHTA and FQGNSA. The CDR3 contains 16 residues. CDR3 loop: CASSLVLSYGVGELFF. The CDR3 DNA reads as TGTGCCAGCAGCTTAGTCCTCTCCTACGGGGTCGGGGAGCTGTTTTTT.

Only one count was recorded for this clone. The chain recombines TRBV6-1 with TRBJ2-1; tentatively, D is TRBD2 (6 bases). CDR1 MNHNS and CDR2 SASEGT come from the germline V gene. The V end was cut by 7 bases, the J end by 10 bases, with 14 bases between. The CDR3 is made up of 12 amino acids. CDR3 amino acids: CASNPGDSEQFF. The CDR3 bases are TGTGCCAGCAACCCGGGAGATAGCGAGCAGTTCTTC.